Each of the 18 T cell receptor beta chains below was sequenced from the same sample in a study of graft-versus-host responses after intestinal transplantation. Here immunoSEQ multiplex PCR was the method, and the copy in TCRdb shows in-frame clones only, minus some. The sample contains over 40,000 clones, 90% to 95% of which appear only once. The sequences come from PBMCs, collected around 820 days after a first intestinal transplant, on the day of a second. These receptors came from a human patient who received an intestinal transplant, so some T cells may come from the graft donor.

The table lists this clone with a count of one. The J gene is TRBJ2-7, the V gene TRBV4-1; D is unresolved. Germline CDR1 reads MGHRA; CDR2 reads YSYEKL. Deletions cut 1 base from V and 1 base from J, with 8 bases between. The CDR3 extends over 14 amino acids. CDR3 DNA: TGCGCCAGCAGCCAAGCCCTAGGATCCTACGAGCAGTACTTC. Amino acids: CASSQALGSYEQYF.

This sequence joins TRBV9 and TRBJ2-2; no definite D call. Looked up from germline, CDR1 is SGDLS and CDR2 is YYNGEE. V shed 0 bases and J shed 1 base, with 10 bases lying between them. The CDR3 consists of 16 residues. The CDR3 reads CASSVATGRNTGELFF. CDR3 DNA sequence: TGTGCCAGCAGCGTAGCTACGGGCAGGAACACCGGGGAGCTGTTTTTT.

The V call is TRBV4-1, the J call TRBJ1-2; 10 nucleotides match TRBD1. Trimming removed 3 bases from V and 5 bases from J; junction bases left unmatched: 6. The CDR3 is 15 amino acids. CDR1 is MGHRA, CDR2 YSYEKL, per germline. In DNA, the CDR3 is TGCGCCAGCAGCCAGGGGACAGGGGACGGATATGGCTACACCTTC. Amino acid sequence: CASSQGTGDGYGYTF.

The V gene is TRBV5-1, the J gene TRBJ2-3; 11 bases match TRBD2. The CDR3 totals 16 residues. J lost 4 bases, V lost 3 bases, and 7 bases had no gene match. CDR1 is SGHRS, CDR2 YFSETQ, per germline. CDR3 nucleotides: TGCGCCAGCAGCTCGGGACTAGCGGCAAGAGCAGATACGCAGTATTTT. Amino acid sequence: CASSSGLAARADTQYF.

The CDR3 protein is CASSLRGLAYNEQFF. The DNA of the CDR3 is TGTGCCAGCAGTTTAAGGGGACTAGCCTACAATGAGCAGTTCTTC. The chain recombines TRBV28 with TRBJ2-1, with 8 bases fitting TRBD2. CDR1 MDHEN and CDR2 SYDVKM come from the germline V gene. The CDR3 contains 15 residues. V shed 2 bases, J shed 2 bases, and the junction held 2 bases outside the gene matches.

This clone came up once. The chain links TRBV18 to TRBJ2-7, with D possibly being TRBD2 (5 bases). Trimming took 4 bases from V and 2 from J, leaving 6 bases between them. Germline CDR1 is KGHSH and CDR2 is LQKENI. The CDR3 consists of 12 residues. CDR3 sequence reads: CASSHGAYEQYF. The DNA of the CDR3 is TGTGCCAGCTCACACGGGGCCTACGAGCAGTACTTC.

This clone has just one count. This chain links TRBV29-1 with TRBJ1-1, with unresolved D. Per the germline V gene, CDR1 is SQVTM and CDR2 is ANQGSEA. The ends were cut back, 6 bases at V and 0 bases at J, with 11 bases in the middle. The CDR3 is 13 residues long. The CDR3 sequence: CSVAGGLNTEAFF. The CDR3 DNA follows: TGCAGCGTGGCGGGCGGATTGAACACTGAAGCTTTCTTT. The variable domain in full, with the rest retrieved from reference TRBV29-1 and TRBJ1-1, is SAVISQKPSRDICQRGTSLTIQCQVDSQVTMMFWYRQQPGQSLTLIATANQGSEATYESGFVIDKFPISRPNLTFSTLTVSNMSPEDSSIYLCSVAGGLNTEAFFGQGTRLTVV.

V usage is TRBV28 and J usage is TRBJ2-7; D gene ambiguous. Germline V gene sequence: CDR1 MDHEN, CDR2 SYDVKM. V lost 8 bases and J lost 6, with 11 bases in between. This CDR3 spans 11 amino acids. The chain's CDR3 is CASRAFSEQYF. The CDR3 nucleotides read TGTGCCAGCCGAGCCTTCTCCGAGCAGTACTTC.

The chain couples TRBV27 to TRBJ2-5; D might be TRBD1 (6 bases). Germline CDR1 MNHEY, CDR2 SMNVEV (reference sequence). The CDR3 runs 15 residues. Between the trimmed V and J ends, which lost 3 bases and 2 bases, there was a span of 13 bases. CDR3 sequence reads: CASSLAPGHQETQYF. The CDR3 nucleotides are TGTGCCAGCAGTTTGGCGCCGGGACATCAAGAGACCCAGTACTTC.

The chain joins TRBV14 to TRBJ2-1; 13 bases fit TRBD2. The CDR3 is 17 amino acids. Germline assignment: CDR1 SGHDN and CDR2 FVKESK. The trim removed 4 bases at V and 0 bases at J, leaving 3 bases unmatched. This CDR3 is CASSLWTSGSSYNEQFF. CDR3 sequence (DNA): TGTGCCAGCAGCCTATGGACTAGCGGGAGCTCCTACAATGAGCAGTTCTTC.

The chain recombines TRBV10-3 with TRBJ2-4; possible D gene TRBD2, 6 bases. V dropped 2 bases and J dropped 8 bases, with 10 bases sitting between them. The CDR3 is made up of 13 amino acids. The germline V gene encodes CDR1 ENHRY and CDR2 SYGVKD. The DNA for the CDR3 is TGTGCCATCAGTGAGCGGGAGCGAGACATTCAGTACTTC. This encodes CAISERERDIQYF.

CDR3 coding DNA: TGCGCCAGCAGCTTGACGACCATGACTAGCGGGAGTTCGTATGAGCAGTTCTTC. Translating gives CASSLTTMTSGSSYEQFF. J is TRBJ2-1 and V is TRBV5-1; TRBD2 aligns across 12 bases. Germline-derived CDR1 and CDR2 are SGHRS and YFSETQ. Unmatched junction bases numbered 13, after V lost 1 base and J lost 8 bases. This CDR3 spans 18 amino acids. Full variable domain (rest looked up from reference TRBV5-1 and TRBJ2-1): KAGVTQTPRYLIKTRGQQVTLSCSPISGHRSVSWYQQTPGQGLQFLFEYFSETQRNKGNFPGRFSGRQFSNSRSEMNVSTLELGDSALYLCASSLTTMTSGSSYEQFFGPGTRLTVL.

In its sample, this clone was seen once. The chain is built from TRBV15 and TRBJ1-2; TRBD1 is a possible D gene (5 bases). The CDR3 loop spans 14 amino acids. From germline, CDR1 is LNHNV and CDR2 YYDKDF (reference sequence). Trimming removed 0 bases from V and 8 bases from J, with 13 bases in between. For the CDR3, the DNA is TGTGCCACCAGCAGAGATCTTGGGGGAGACGGCTACACCTTC. Amino acid sequence: CATSRDLGGDGYTF.

This rearrangement joins TRBV5-1 to TRBJ2-1; a weak D match, TRBD2 (6 bases). V lost 4 bases, J lost 0 bases, and 11 bases lay in between. The CDR3 covers 15 residues. The germline CDR1 and CDR2 sequences are SGHRS and YFSETQ. For the CDR3, the DNA is TGCGCCAGCAGCCGGACGGGAGTCTCCTACAATGAGCAGTTCTTC. This gives the protein CASSRTGVSYNEQFF.

V and J are TRBV9 and TRBJ1-6, with TRBD1 matching 8 bases. V gave up 7 bases and J gave up 9 bases; unmatched junction bases: 6. This CDR3 spans 13 amino acids. Germline V gives CDR1 SGDLS, CDR2 YYNGEE. CDR3 protein: CASRQGAGSPLHF. CDR3 in DNA: TGTGCCAGCCGGCAGGGGGCCGGTTCACCCCTCCACTTT.

The chain combines TRBV6-6 with TRBJ1-2; D perhaps matches TRBD1 (5 bases). V lost 7 bases and J 6 bases, leaving 12 bases between the germline ends. The CDR3 spans 12 residues. Looked up from germline, CDR1 is MNHNY and CDR2 is SVGAGI (reference sequence). The CDR3 protein is CASIGREHGYTF. The CDR3 region has the DNA TGTGCCAGCATTGGCAGGGAGCATGGCTACACCTTC.

The chain links TRBV28 to TRBJ2-7; TRBD1 or TRBD2 may be the D gene (5 bases each). The CDR3 extends over 12 amino acids. Trimming removed 5 bases from V and 6 bases from J, with 11 bases in between. Germline assignment: CDR1 MDHEN and CDR2 SYDVKM. CDR3 protein: CASSTGTPEQYF. For the CDR3, the DNA is TGTGCCAGCAGTACCGGGACCCCCGAGCAGTACTTC.

The chain links TRBV5-6 to TRBJ2-1; 7 bases map to TRBD2. The CDR3 covers 16 residues. V lost 1 base to trimming and J lost 8 bases; unmatched junction nucleotides: 12. Germline V gives CDR1 SGHDT, CDR2 YYEEEE. CDR3 sequence: CASSLQTGGWFYEQFF. As DNA, the CDR3 is TGTGCCAGCAGCTTGCAAACGGGAGGATGGTTCTATGAGCAGTTCTTC.